Listed below are T cell receptor beta chains from one sample, sequenced in a study of T cells and Merkel cell carcinoma outcomes. Here immunoSEQ multiplex PCR was the method, and the copy in TCRdb shows in-frame clones only, minus some. This table holds 2,000 or so clones, roughly 91% found once. Specimen: tumor tissue from Merkel cell carcinoma. All receptors derive from a human donor with Merkel cell carcinoma. The CDR3 runs from the conserved cysteine through the conserved F or W. The order of the fields is V gene, J gene, D gene, clone size, CDR3 protein, CDR3 DNA. D genes are given only for firm matches. Size tells how often a clone was seen (once, few, many) or the class of an expanded clone, and some rows leave it out.

V gene: TRBV30
J gene: TRBJ1-1
D gene: TRBD1
clone size: .
CDR3 protein: CAWESGQLFMNTEAFF
CDR3 DNA: TGTGCCTGGGAATCGGGACAGCTTTTCATGAACACTGAAGCTTTCTTT

V gene: TRBV19
J gene: TRBJ2-7
D gene: TRBD1
clone size: .
CDR3 protein: CASSMRQGPGTGFYEQYF
CDR3 DNA: TGTGCCAGTAGTATGAGGCAGGGGCCCGGGACAGGGTTCTACGAGCAGTACTTC

V gene: TRBV12-5
J gene: TRBJ1-5
D gene: .
clone size: .
CDR3 protein: CASAHGGNQPQHF
CDR3 DNA: TGTGCTAGTGCCCATGGAGGTAATCAGCCCCAGCATTTT

V gene: TRBV5-1
J gene: TRBJ2-7
D gene: TRBD1
clone size: .
CDR3 protein: CASSSGTGGHEQYF
CDR3 DNA: TGCGCTAGCAGCTCGGGTACAGGGGGTCACGAGCAGTACTTC

V gene: TRBV6-5
J gene: TRBJ2-7
D gene: .
clone size: .
CDR3 protein: CASSPSMTYSYEQYF
CDR3 DNA: TGTGCCAGCAGCCCCTCCATGACCTACTCCTACGAGCAGTACTTC

V gene: TRBV7-6
J gene: TRBJ1-1
D gene: .
clone size: .
CDR3 protein: CASSSRLNTEAFF
CDR3 DNA: TGTGCCAGCAGTTCTAGACTGAACACTGAAGCTTTCTTT

V gene: TRBV9
J gene: TRBJ2-7
D gene: .
clone size: .
CDR3 protein: CASSVDSRHEQYF
CDR3 DNA: TGTGCCAGCAGCGTAGACTCTCGCCACGAGCAGTACTTC

V gene: TRBV19
J gene: TRBJ2-7
D gene: .
clone size: .
CDR3 protein: CASRGGYYEQYF
CDR3 DNA: TGTGCCAGTAGGGGCGGGTACTACGAGCAGTACTTC

V gene: TRBV28
J gene: TRBJ2-7
D gene: .
clone size: .
CDR3 protein: CASSLSWGAYEQYF
CDR3 DNA: TGTGCCAGCAGTTTATCGTGGGGAGCCTACGAGCAGTACTTC

V gene: TRBV6-5
J gene: TRBJ2-7
D gene: TRBD1
clone size: few
CDR3 protein: CASSLRDRAHEQYF
CDR3 DNA: TGTGCCAGCAGTTTAAGGGACAGGGCCCACGAGCAGTACTTC

V gene: TRBV5-1
J gene: TRBJ2-2
D gene: .
clone size: .
CDR3 protein: CASSRGTSGELFF
CDR3 DNA: TGCGCCAGCAGCCGGGGGACGTCCGGGGAGCTGTTTTTT

V gene: TRBV7-2
J gene: TRBJ2-2
D gene: .
clone size: once
CDR3 protein: CASSAGFGELFF
CDR3 DNA: TGTGCCAGCAGCGCGGGTTTCGGGGAGCTGTTTTTT

V gene: TRBV10-3
J gene: TRBJ2-3
D gene: TRBD1
clone size: .
CDR3 protein: CATGTGGRTDTQYF
CDR3 DNA: TGTGCCACCGGGACAGGGGGCCGCACAGATACGCAGTATTTT

V gene: TRBV27
J gene: TRBJ1-3
D gene: .
clone size: .
CDR3 protein: CASSLLGSGNTIYF
CDR3 DNA: TGTGCCAGCAGTTTGTTGGGGTCTGGAAACACCATATATTTT

V gene: TRBV18
J gene: TRBJ1-1
D gene: .
clone size: .
CDR3 protein: CASSPGPSNLNTEAFF
CDR3 DNA: TGTGCCAGCTCACCAGGCCCCTCGAACCTGAACACTGAAGCTTTCTTT

V gene: TRBV30
J gene: TRBJ1-4
D gene: TRBD1
clone size: .
CDR3 protein: CAWRVQGVDEKLFF
CDR3 DNA: TGTGCCTGGAGGGTCCAGGGGGTGGACGAAAAACTGTTTTTT

V gene: TRBV12-5
J gene: TRBJ2-1
D gene: TRBD2
clone size: once
CDR3 protein: CASGLSTSGNYYNEQFF
CDR3 DNA: TGTGCTAGTGGTTTGTCCACTAGCGGGAATTATTACAATGAGCAGTTCTTC

V gene: TRBV11-2
J gene: TRBJ2-5
D gene: .
clone size: .
CDR3 protein: CASSLHRLAGRETQYF
CDR3 DNA: TGTGCCAGCAGCTTACACCGGCTAGCAGGTCGGGAGACCCAGTACTTC

V gene: TRBV27
J gene: TRBJ2-3
D gene: .
clone size: .
CDR3 protein: CASSTGRSTDTQYF
CDR3 DNA: TGTGCCAGCAGTACCGGACGGAGCACAGATACGCAGTATTTT

V gene: TRBV29-1
J gene: TRBJ2-2
D gene: .
clone size: .
CDR3 protein: CSARGRETSTGELFF
CDR3 DNA: TGCAGCGCAAGGGGCCGGGAAACAAGCACCGGGGAGCTGTTTTTT

V gene: TRBV28
J gene: TRBJ2-7
D gene: TRBD2
clone size: .
CDR3 protein: CASSLELAGNSYEQYF
CDR3 DNA: TGTGCCAGCAGTTTAGAACTAGCGGGTAACTCCTACGAGCAGTACTTC

V gene: TRBV11-2
J gene: TRBJ2-7
D gene: .
clone size: .
CDR3 protein: CASSLERGAYEQYF
CDR3 DNA: TGTGCCAGCAGCTTAGAGCGGGGCGCCTACGAGCAGTACTTC

V gene: TRBV6-1
J gene: TRBJ2-1
D gene: TRBD1
clone size: .
CDR3 protein: CASSAGTGGLLEQFF
CDR3 DNA: TGTGCCAGCAGTGCAGGGACAGGGGGCCTTTTAGAGCAGTTCTTC

V gene: TRBV5-1
J gene: TRBJ2-5
D gene: TRBD1
clone size: .
CDR3 protein: CASSLDRGGETQYF
CDR3 DNA: TGCGCCAGCAGCTTGGACAGGGGTGGAGAGACCCAGTACTTC

V gene: TRBV19
J gene: TRBJ2-5
D gene: .
clone size: few
CDR3 protein: CASSKGRGPYQETQYF
CDR3 DNA: TGTGCCAGTAGTAAGGGGCGGGGACCGTACCAAGAGACCCAGTACTTC

V gene: TRBV5-1
J gene: TRBJ1-5
D gene: .
clone size: once
CDR3 protein: CASSLGVTSDQPQHF
CDR3 DNA: TGCGCCAGCAGCTTGGGCGTGACATCCGATCAGCCCCAGCATTTT

V gene: TRBV6-6
J gene: TRBJ2-7
D gene: .
clone size: .
CDR3 protein: CASSYYAYEQYF
CDR3 DNA: TGTGCCAGCAGTTACTATGCTTACGAGCAGTACTTC

V gene: TRBV18
J gene: TRBJ2-5
D gene: .
clone size: .
CDR3 protein: CASSPETQYF
CDR3 DNA: TGTGCCAGCTCACCAGAGACCCAGTACTTC

V gene: TRBV10-3
J gene: TRBJ2-1
D gene: TRBD2
clone size: .
CDR3 protein: CAIGLARQVEQFF
CDR3 DNA: TGTGCCATCGGACTAGCGAGGCAGGTTGAGCAGTTCTTC

V gene: TRBV5-1
J gene: TRBJ2-7
D gene: .
clone size: .
CDR3 protein: CASSHTRGADEQYF
CDR3 DNA: TGCGCCAGCAGCCATACAAGGGGCGCGGACGAGCAGTACTTC

V gene: TRBV6-1
J gene: TRBJ2-6
D gene: .
clone size: .
CDR3 protein: CASNPGSSGANVLTF
CDR3 DNA: TGTGCCAGCAATCCAGGGTCTAGTGGGGCCAACGTCCTGACTTTC

V gene: TRBV5-6
J gene: TRBJ1-2
D gene: .
clone size: .
CDR3 protein: CASSQPLANYGYTF
CDR3 DNA: TGTGCCAGCAGCCAACCATTAGCTAACTATGGCTACACCTTC

V gene: TRBV27
J gene: TRBJ2-7
D gene: .
clone size: .
CDR3 protein: CASSSPSMDGYEQYF
CDR3 DNA: TGTGCCAGCAGTTCCCCGTCGATGGACGGCTACGAGCAGTACTTC

V gene: TRBV5-6
J gene: TRBJ2-3
D gene: .
clone size: .
CDR3 protein: CASSLDLATDTQYF
CDR3 DNA: TGTGCCAGCAGCTTGGATCTAGCGACAGATACGCAGTATTTT

V gene: TRBV19
J gene: TRBJ2-7
D gene: TRBD2
clone size: .
CDR3 protein: CASSIGLAGLGEQYF
CDR3 DNA: TGTGCCAGTAGTATTGGACTAGCGGGATTGGGCGAGCAGTACTTC

V gene: TRBV6-5
J gene: TRBJ2-7
D gene: .
clone size: .
CDR3 protein: CASTSAWNEQYF
CDR3 DNA: TGTGCCAGCACCTCAGCGTGGAACGAGCAGTACTTC

V gene: TRBV19
J gene: TRBJ1-5
D gene: TRBD1
clone size: .
CDR3 protein: CASNDRGGEPQHF
CDR3 DNA: TGTGCCAGTAACGACAGGGGAGGGGAGCCCCAGCATTTT

V gene: TRBV5-1
J gene: TRBJ2-7
D gene: TRBD2
clone size: once
CDR3 protein: CASSLRLAGGSHEQYF
CDR3 DNA: TGCGCCAGCAGCTTGCGACTAGCGGGAGGTTCCCACGAGCAGTACTTC

V gene: TRBV2
J gene: TRBJ2-5
D gene: .
clone size: .
CDR3 protein: CASTGPGETQYF
CDR3 DNA: TGTGCCAGCACTGGGCCCGGGGAGACCCAGTACTTC

V gene: TRBV27
J gene: TRBJ2-1
D gene: TRBD1
clone size: .
CDR3 protein: CASRPGQNNYNEQFF
CDR3 DNA: TGTGCCAGCCGTCCGGGACAGAACAACTACAATGAGCAGTTCTTC

V gene: TRBV7-3
J gene: TRBJ2-1
D gene: .
clone size: .
CDR3 protein: CASSPRIGSYNEQFF
CDR3 DNA: TGTGCCAGCAGCCCAAGGATCGGCTCCTACAATGAGCAGTTCTTC

V gene: TRBV4-1
J gene: TRBJ1-2
D gene: .
clone size: .
CDR3 protein: CASSQVGGHYGYTF
CDR3 DNA: TGCGCCAGCAGCCAAGTCGGGGGACACTATGGCTACACCTTC

V gene: TRBV5-5
J gene: TRBJ2-1
D gene: TRBD2
clone size: .
CDR3 protein: CASSLAGEIYNEQFF
CDR3 DNA: TGTGCCAGCAGCCTAGCGGGAGAGATCTACAATGAGCAGTTCTTC

V gene: TRBV9
J gene: TRBJ2-6
D gene: .
clone size: .
CDR3 protein: CASSPVGALTGANVLTF
CDR3 DNA: TGTGCCAGCAGCCCCGTGGGAGCGCTAACCGGGGCCAACGTCCTGACTTTC

V gene: TRBV9
J gene: TRBJ2-7
D gene: .
clone size: .
CDR3 protein: CASSADGYEQYF
CDR3 DNA: TGTGCCAGCAGCGCCGACGGTTACGAGCAGTACTTC

V gene: TRBV2
J gene: TRBJ2-1
D gene: TRBD1
clone size: .
CDR3 protein: CASSAVPGQGVLGNEQFF
CDR3 DNA: TGTGCCAGCAGTGCTGTCCCGGGACAGGGTGTATTAGGGAATGAGCAGTTCTTC

V gene: TRBV25-1
J gene: TRBJ2-3
D gene: .
clone size: .
CDR3 protein: CASSELYSTDTQYF
CDR3 DNA: TGTGCCAGCAGTGAGCTCTATAGCACAGATACGCAGTATTTT

V gene: TRBV6-5
J gene: TRBJ2-7
D gene: TRBD2
clone size: .
CDR3 protein: CASSYVLAGDEQYF
CDR3 DNA: TGTGCCAGCAGTTACGTCCTAGCGGGAGACGAGCAGTACTTC

V gene: TRBV2
J gene: TRBJ2-5
D gene: .
clone size: .
CDR3 protein: CASSPGPLQETQYF
CDR3 DNA: TGTGCCAGCAGTCCAGGCCCGTTACAAGAGACCCAGTACTTC

V gene: TRBV2
J gene: TRBJ1-2
D gene: TRBD1
clone size: .
CDR3 protein: CASRDRGQNYGYTF
CDR3 DNA: TGTGCCAGCAGGGACAGGGGGCAGAACTATGGCTACACCTTC

V gene: TRBV19
J gene: TRBJ2-5
D gene: .
clone size: once
CDR3 protein: CASSSRESMETQYF
CDR3 DNA: TGTGCCAGTAGTTCCAGGGAGAGTATGGAGACCCAGTACTTC

V gene: TRBV7-8
J gene: TRBJ2-7
D gene: TRBD1
clone size: .
CDR3 protein: CASSLNFAGTGFEQYF
CDR3 DNA: TGTGCCAGCAGCTTAAATTTCGCCGGGACAGGGTTCGAGCAGTACTTC